This T cell receptor beta chain is drawn from a study of OX40 agonist ivuxolimab in advanced cancers. Study information: A diagnosis of hepatocellular carcinoma, melanoma, renal cell or head and neck cancer was present in dose-escalation patients.

Study-level findings and limits: At 0.1 to 3.0 mg/kg, CD4+ and CD8+ blood T cells expanded clonally by week 6.

With respect to this clone: Its antigen is not known.

Data came from immunoSEQ multiplex PCR; TCRdb stores just in-frame clones and leaves some out. The sample has 65,000 to 95,000 clones; around 88% are singletons. The sample consisted of CD4+ or CD8+ T cells sorted from blood, taken in a trial of the OX40 agonist ivuxolimab. The clonotype was recovered from an adult with an advanced solid tumor such as melanoma, head and neck, liver or kidney cancer.

The CDR3 DNA follows: TGTGCCAGCCCATGGTTTCGGGACAGGGATCTTACCGGGGAGCTGTTTTTT. Translation gives CASPWFRDRDLTGELFF. The chain is built from TRBV28 and TRBJ2-2, with 9 positions matching TRBD1. Germline values: CDR1 MDHEN, CDR2 SYDVKM. The CDR3 runs to 17 residues. J gave up 5 bases and V 8 bases, and 15 bases lay outside the gene matches.